This TCR beta chain was retrieved from a study of beta chain features in type 1 diabetes. This CDR3 region has 12 residues. Germline-derived CDR1 and CDR2 are SEHNR and FQNEAQ (reference sequence). V dropped 5 bases and J dropped 7 bases, with 11 bases sitting between them. The investigators reverse transcribed all of the isolated RNA, so they sequenced expressed TCRB transcripts. Data came from immunoSEQ multiplex PCR; TCRdb stores just in-frame clones and leaves some out. In the table there are roughly 300,000 clones, 7% to 10% of which are singletons. As for this clone: Its antigen is not known.

Study-wide results and limits: A PCR bias possibly favoring shorter templates would apply equally to patients and controls. The study found moderately but significantly shorter TCRB CDR3s in all four CD4+ subsets of Type 1 diabetes patients. Relative to healthy donors, patients appeared to have naive, central memory and Treg TCRB repertoires that were more similar.

V gene TRBV7-9 combines with J gene TRBJ1-2, with D unclear. Sequencing was done on a sample of central memory CD4+ T cells from blood. This receptor was taken from a man aged 25-40 years with type 1 diabetes. CDR3 nucleotides: TGTGCCAGCAGCCTACCGCTTGGTGGCTACACCTTC. Translated, it gives CASSLPLGGYTF.